One sample yielded the 32 T cell receptor beta chains listed below, sequenced in a study of cytomegalovirus exposure and HLA in healthy donors. 13 Jbeta primers and 60 Vbeta primers were used for the PCR. Sequencing used immunoSEQ multiplex PCR; TCRdb keeps in-frame clones, though not all of them. Found here are 70,000 to 95,000 clones, around 81% of them singletons; the top ten hold approximately 1.9%. Sequenced: PBMCs. These receptors were obtained from a woman aged 30 to 39 in good health and CMV-seronegative.

The chain couples TRBV5-1 to TRBJ2-2, with 7 bases aligning to TRBD2. V shed 5 bases and J 2 bases; nucleotides not matched to a gene: 6. Germline V CDR1 and CDR2: SGHRS, YFSETQ. The CDR3 is made up of 15 amino acids. CDR3 region: CASRGGRRNTGELFF. The CDR3 DNA follows: TGCGCCAGCAGGGGGGGGAGACGAAACACCGGGGAGCTGTTTTTT.

The chain has TRBV18 and TRBJ1-1; D is ambiguous. Germline V gives CDR1 KGHSH, CDR2 LQKENI. The CDR3 has 16 amino acids. V dropped 4 bases and J dropped 4 bases, with 19 bases sitting between them. The DNA of the CDR3 is TGTGCCAGCTCACGTGGACCGCGGGGAACGAGCACTGAAGCTTTCTTT. Amino acids: CASSRGPRGTSTEAFF. Using reference TRBV18 and TRBJ1-1 for the parts outside the CDR3, the full variable domain is NAGVMQNPRHLVRRRGQEARLRCSPMKGHSHVYWYRQLPEEGLKFMVYLQKENIIDESGMPKERFSAEFPKEGPSILRIQQVVRGDSAAYFCASSRGPRGTSTEAFFGQGTRLTVV.

This chain joins TRBV7-8 and TRBJ1-2; D call uncertain. Trimming took off 5 bases at V and 3 bases at J, with 22 bases between the two ends. The V gene's germline CDR1 is SGHVS and CDR2 FQNEAQ. The CDR3 length is 17 residues. DNA of the CDR3: TGTGCCAGCAGCAGACAAACAGTGGCTACAGTTGACTATGGCTACACCTTC. Amino acids: CASSRQTVATVDYGYTF.

This clone was counted a few times. The chain employs TRBV27 and TRBJ2-2; 12 bases are a match to TRBD2. CDR1 MNHEY and CDR2 SMNVEV come from the germline V gene (reference sequence). The CDR3 is 19 amino acids. Germline trimming cut 2 bases from V and 1 base from J; bases unmatched to any gene: 8. CDR3 coding DNA: TGTGCCAGCAGTTTAGGCCTAGCGGGAGGGCCGGGGAACACCGGGGAGCTGTTTTTT. It yields the protein CASSLGLAGGPGNTGELFF.

This clone was found a few times. The chain combines TRBV14 with TRBJ1-5; 7 bases are a match to TRBD1. V was pared by 2 bases and J by 0 bases, with 22 bases of the junction left unmatched. This CDR3 has 22 amino acids. Per germline, CDR1 SGHDN and CDR2 FVKESK. The CDR3 region has the DNA TGTGCCAGCAGCCAAAACAAAGGAGGGGACATTTCGAGGGGGCATAGCAATCAGCCCCAGCATTTT. It codes for CASSQNKGGDISRGHSNQPQHF.

V is TRBV10-3 and J is TRBJ1-5, with TRBD1 matching over 10 bases. Losses at the gene ends were 6 bases for V and 6 bases for J; bases not matched to a gene: 5. CDR1 and CDR2 (germline): ENHRY, SYGVKD. The CDR3 extends over 14 amino acids. Here the CDR3 reads CAISRDRGPQPQHF. CDR3 DNA sequence: TGTGCCATCAGCAGGGACAGGGGACCTCAGCCCCAGCATTTT.

V gene TRBV5-4 combines with J gene TRBJ1-2; TRBD1 might be the D (6 bases). The CDR3 extends over 15 amino acids. V was clipped by 1 base and J by 3 bases, with 13 bases between them. From germline, CDR1 is SGHNT and CDR2 YYREEE (reference sequence). CDR3 DNA: TGTGCCAGCAGCTTGTCTGGGGGCAGTGACTATGGCTACACCTTC. Its translation: CASSLSGGSDYGYTF. The whole variable domain, filled in from reference TRBV5-4 and TRBJ1-2, reads ETGVTQSPTHLIKTRGQQVTLRCSSQSGHNTVSWYQQALGQGPQFIFQYYREEENGRGNFPPRFSGLQFPNYSSELNVNALELDDSALYLCASSLSGGSDYGYTFGSGTRLTVV.

The chain's CDR3 is CASSPGQASNTEAFF. The CDR3 region has the DNA TGTGCCAGCTCACCGGGACAGGCCTCGAACACTGAAGCTTTCTTT. V gene TRBV18 combines with J gene TRBJ1-1; 8 nucleotides agree with TRBD1. This CDR3 comprises 15 residues. V was clipped by 3 bases and J by 1 base; unmatched bases: 4. Germline CDR1 reads KGHSH; CDR2 reads LQKENI.

Comments on this clone: A read error may account for a junction end that differs from germline. V gene TRBV7-9 combines with J gene TRBJ2-5; 7 nucleotides line up with TRBD1. This CDR3 has 14 residues. The germline V gene has CDR1 SEHNR and CDR2 FQNEAQ (reference sequence). The CDR3 DNA is TGTTCCAGCAGCTCCGGACAGGCCCGGGGGACCCAGTACTTC. It translates to CSSSSGQARGTQYF.

The genes are TRBV21-1 and TRBJ1-5; the D call TRBD1 from the table was never checked on the DNA. TRBV21-1 represents a pseudogene. This CDR3 region has 16 residues. The CDR3 DNA follows: TGTGCCAGCAGCAAAGATGGCAGGGGGGAGCATCAGCCCCAGCATTTT. Amino acid sequence: CASSKDGRGEHQPQHF.

The chain combines TRBV18 with TRBJ2-1; a weak D match, TRBD2 (5 bases). Germline CDR1 is KGHSH and CDR2 is LQKENI. The CDR3 spans 13 residues. Deletions cut 3 bases from V and 7 bases from J, with 10 bases between. This CDR3 reads CASSPSRANEQFF. The CDR3 region has the DNA TGTGCCAGCTCACCCTCGAGGGCGAATGAGCAGTTCTTC.

The rearrangement uses TRBV30 and TRBJ2-7, with 7 bases matching TRBD2. The CDR3 spans 14 residues. Germline CDR1 reads GTSNPN; CDR2 reads SVGIG (reference sequence). The ends lost 5 bases at V and 7 bases at J; junction bases unmatched: 14. This CDR3 reads CAWDSGGPEREQYF. CDR3 in DNA: TGTGCCTGGGACTCGGGAGGACCGGAGCGGGAGCAGTACTTC.

J is TRBJ2-5 and V is TRBV30, with unresolved D. The V end was cut by 0 bases, the J end by 4 bases, with 12 bases between. The germline gives CDR1 GTSNPN, CDR2 SVGIG (reference sequence). The CDR3 is made up of 14 amino acids. The chain's CDR3 is CAWSVPWRRETQYF. Written as DNA, the CDR3 is TGTGCCTGGAGTGTACCCTGGCGGCGAGAGACCCAGTACTTC.

The V call is TRBV28, the J call TRBJ1-2; TRBD1 might be the D (6 bases). In germline, CDR1 is MDHEN, CDR2 SYDVKM. This CDR3 is 13 amino acids long. The V end lost 3 bases, the J end lost 8 bases, and 13 bases lay between the germline ends. The CDR3 DNA sequence: TGTGCCAGCAGTTTCGAACAGGGAGTAGGCTACACCTTC. This gives the protein CASSFEQGVGYTF.

Comments on this clone: At one of its ends the junction is not consistent with the germline gene, which may arise from a read error. The J gene is TRBJ2-5, the V gene TRBV7-9; possibly TRBD1 for D (6 bases). Per germline, CDR1 SEHNR and CDR2 FQNEAQ (reference sequence). The CDR3 totals 15 residues. CDR3 in amino acids: CSSSESGTHQETQYF. CDR3 bases: TGTTCCAGCAGCGAGTCCGGGACACATCAAGAGACCCAGTACTTC.

The rearrangement links TRBV7-8 to TRBJ2-2; 7 nucleotides line up with TRBD1. Germline CDR1 is SGHVS and CDR2 is FQNEAQ. The J segment lost 5 bases and the V segment lost 3 bases, leaving 6 bases of the junction unmatched. The CDR3 covers 15 residues. The CDR3 spells CASSFRGGRTGELFF. The DNA for the CDR3 is TGTGCCAGCAGCTTTAGAGGGGGCAGGACCGGGGAGCTGTTTTTT.

The rearrangement joins TRBV5-1 to TRBJ1-2, with D hard to call. V was clipped by 0 bases and J by 5 bases, with 11 bases between them. The CDR3 length is 14 residues. Germline V gene data show CDR1 as SGHRS and CDR2 as YFSETQ. CDR3 sequence (DNA): TGCGCCAGCAGCTTGGATATCTCGGGGTATGGCTACACCTTC. It is translated as CASSLDISGYGYTF.

V is TRBV19 and J is TRBJ1-5; TRBD1 aligns across 7 bases. With 5 bases clipped from V and 7 bases from J, the junction kept 14 bases outside the gene matches. The CDR3 has 16 amino acids. Germline V gene data show CDR1 as LNHDA and CDR2 as SQIVND (reference sequence). CDR3 nucleotides: TGTGCCAGTAGTCAGGGGGAGTTCCTTCCCCCCCAGCCCCAGCATTTT. Encoded protein: CASSQGEFLPPQPQHF.

The CDR3, as DNA: TGCGCCAGCAGCTTGTCCCGGGGCGGGGCGGGGACCCAGTACTTC. It is translated as CASSLSRGGAGTQYF. The chain couples TRBV5-1 to TRBJ2-5; a possible D gene is TRBD2 (6 bases). Germline V gene data show CDR1 as SGHRS and CDR2 as YFSETQ. The V and J ends lost 1 base and 7 bases respectively, with 17 bases between them. This CDR3 region has 15 residues.

The chain uses TRBV2 and TRBJ1-1; D not resolved. Trimming left V 6 bases short and J 2 bases short, with 10 bases between. CDR3 length: 13 residues. Germline V CDR1 and CDR2: SNHLY, FYNNEI. The CDR3 reads CASRKEINTEAFF. The CDR3 nucleotides read TGTGCCAGCAGGAAGGAGATAAACACTGAAGCTTTCTTT.

The V call is TRBV10-1, the J call TRBJ2-5; D may be TRBD1 (5 bases). In germline, CDR1 is WNHNN, CDR2 SYGVQD (reference sequence). CDR3 size: 13 residues. Trimming stripped 2 bases from V and 5 bases from J, with 9 bases between. The CDR3 coding sequence is TGCGCCAGCAGTGAGCAGGGAAGGGAGACCCAGTACTTC. Translating gives CASSEQGRETQYF.

The sample holds one count of this clone. The V call is TRBV30, the J call TRBJ1-5; perhaps TRBD1 as D (5 bases). The CDR3 length is 13 residues. V lost 2 bases and J lost 2, with 7 bases in between. CDR1 and CDR2 from the germline V gene are GTSNPN and SVGIG (reference sequence). The chain's CDR3 is CAWSQGGNQPQHF. As DNA, the CDR3 is TGTGCCTGGAGTCAGGGTGGCAATCAGCCCCAGCATTTT.

The CDR3 reads CASSEQGLRAETQYF. The CDR3 bases are TGTGCCAGTAGTGAACAGGGCCTCAGGGCAGAGACCCAGTACTTC. V is TRBV19 and J is TRBJ2-5, with D possibly being TRBD1 (6 bases). Looked up from germline, CDR1 is LNHDA and CDR2 is SQIVND (reference sequence). Trimming removed 5 bases from V and 4 bases from J, with 17 bases in between. The CDR3 is made up of 15 amino acids.

The rearrangement links TRBV19 to TRBJ2-6; a possible D gene is TRBD1 (6 bases). This CDR3 contains 16 residues. The germline V and J ends were trimmed by 6 bases and 0 bases, with 12 bases remaining between them. Per germline, CDR1 LNHDA and CDR2 SQIVND (reference sequence). The CDR3 coding sequence is TGTGCCAGTAGATCGGACAGTTTCTCTGGGGCCAACGTCCTGACTTTC. It translates to CASRSDSFSGANVLTF.

This chain uses TRBV2 with TRBJ2-6; 10 bases are a match to TRBD1. V lost 4 bases, J lost 2 bases, and 8 bases stayed unmatched. This CDR3 is built from 18 residues. CDR1 SNHLY and CDR2 FYNNEI come from the germline V gene. CDR3 amino acids: CASSGSRDRGTGANVLTF. DNA for the CDR3: TGTGCCAGCAGTGGGTCCCGGGACAGGGGAACTGGGGCCAACGTCCTGACTTTC.

The chain has TRBV9 and TRBJ1-1, with D hard to call. V lost 0 bases, J lost 1 base, and 10 bases lay in between. There are 15 residues in the CDR3. CDR1 and CDR2 (germline): SGDLS, YYNGEE. Here the CDR3 reads CASSVGSGKNTEAFF. The CDR3 DNA sequence: TGTGCCAGCAGCGTAGGTAGCGGAAAGAACACTGAAGCTTTCTTT.

The V call is TRBV10-3, the J call TRBJ1-2; TRBD1 matches at 7 bases. Germline V gene data show CDR1 as ENHRY and CDR2 as SYGVKD. The CDR3 covers 13 residues. V lost 6 bases to trimming and J lost 4 bases; unmatched junction nucleotides: 5. The CDR3 loop is CAISPGQVYGYTF. CDR3 bases: TGTGCCATCAGCCCTGGACAGGTCTATGGCTACACCTTC.

The chain is built from TRBV29-1 and TRBJ2-3; D might be TRBD2 (5 bases). Trimming took 8 bases from V and 4 from J, leaving 10 bases between them. The CDR3 extends over 11 amino acids. The V gene's germline CDR1 is SQVTM and CDR2 ANQGSEA. The CDR3 coding sequence is TGCAGCCTCAGGAGGTCAGATACGCAGTATTTT. Protein sequence: CSLRRSDTQYF.

The genes are TRBV11-2 and TRBJ2-5; the match to TRBD2 covers 10 bases. This CDR3 is built from 16 residues. The junction had 12 bases not matched to a gene; V was cut back by 5 bases and J by 6 bases. Germline lookup yields CDR1 SGHAT and CDR2 FQNNGV. This CDR3 reads CASSDSQREGRKTQYF. As DNA, the CDR3 is TGTGCCAGCAGCGATAGTCAGCGGGAGGGCCGGAAGACCCAGTACTTC. The full variable domain, in which reference TRBV11-2 and TRBJ2-5 provide the parts outside the CDR3, is EAGVAQSPRYKIIEKRQSVAFWCNPISGHATLYWYQQILGQGPKLLIQFQNNGVVDDSQLPKDRFSAERLKGVDSTLKIQPAKLEDSAVYLCASSDSQREGRKTQYFGPGTRLLVL.

This clone came up once. This same CDR3 is encoded by further DNA sequences in the sample. The chain has TRBV7-9 and TRBJ2-3; 10 positions agree with TRBD2. The germline gives CDR1 SEHNR, CDR2 FQNEAQ (reference sequence). The CDR3 contains 19 residues. Trimming at V came to 5 bases and at J to 0 bases, leaving 14 bases not matched to a gene. The CDR3 nucleotides read TGTGCCAGCAGCCCCTACGGGTTTCTAGCGGGAGAAAGCACAGATACGCAGTATTTT. Protein: CASSPYGFLAGESTDTQYF.

The V call is TRBV9, the J call TRBJ1-6, with a weak D call TRBD1 (6 bases). The CDR3 sequence is 18 residues long. With 7 bases removed from V and 3 bases from J, the gap between germline ends came to 23 bases. CDR1 is SGDLS and CDR2 is YYNGEE in the germline V gene. DNA for the CDR3: TGTGCCAGCGGGACGGATGGGGAGACAGGTTACTATAATTCACCCCTCCACTTT. As protein: CASGTDGETGYYNSPLHF.

This chain links TRBV5-6 with TRBJ2-1, with D perhaps TRBD2 (6 bases). The V and J ends lost 4 bases and 6 bases respectively, with 14 bases between them. Germline V lookup: CDR1 SGHDT, CDR2 YYEEEE. The CDR3 contains 14 residues. The CDR3 DNA sequence: TGTGCCAGCAGCCCGGGACTCGACCCCAATGAGCAGTTCTTC. Protein product: CASSPGLDPNEQFF.